Described below is a single T cell receptor (beta chain) sequence and its context. Its antigen remains unknown. Clones were sequenced by immunoSEQ multiplex PCR, and TCRdb holds only the in-frame ones, with some missing. The sample records 100,000 to 120,000 clones, roughly 92% being singletons. This sample was included in a study of T cell responses to AZD1222 COVID-19 vaccine. General study points: White British ancestry dominated among donors, who included more females, and clonal diversity was possibly underestimated.

From germline, CDR1 is SGDLS and CDR2 YYNGEE. V shed 4 bases and J 1 base; nucleotides not matched to a gene: 6. The CDR3 consists of 16 residues. This clonotype originated in an adult who received the AZD1222 COVID-19 vaccine. The material sequenced was peripheral blood, taken 28 days after the second AZD1222 dose. The V gene is TRBV9, the J gene TRBJ1-1; 11 bases map to TRBD1. The CDR3 here is CASSPRTGGRNTEAFF. The CDR3 region has the DNA TGTGCCAGCAGCCCTAGGACAGGGGGCAGGAACACTGAAGCTTTCTTT.